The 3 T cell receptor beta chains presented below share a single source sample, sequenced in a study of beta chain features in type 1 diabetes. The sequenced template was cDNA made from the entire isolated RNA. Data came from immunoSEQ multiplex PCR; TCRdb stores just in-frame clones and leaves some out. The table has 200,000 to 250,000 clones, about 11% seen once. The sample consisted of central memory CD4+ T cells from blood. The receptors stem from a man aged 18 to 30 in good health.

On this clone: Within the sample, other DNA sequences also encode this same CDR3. As DNA, the CDR3 is TGTGCCATCAGAGGACAGGGTCGGAGTGAGCAGTACTTC. Its translation is CAIRGQGRSEQYF. This rearrangement joins TRBV10-3 to TRBJ2-7, with TRBD1 matching 8 bases. This CDR3 spans 13 amino acids. Germline V CDR1 and CDR2: ENHRY, SYGVKD. After removal of 6 bases from V and 7 bases from J, the junction contained 8 bases not matched to a gene.

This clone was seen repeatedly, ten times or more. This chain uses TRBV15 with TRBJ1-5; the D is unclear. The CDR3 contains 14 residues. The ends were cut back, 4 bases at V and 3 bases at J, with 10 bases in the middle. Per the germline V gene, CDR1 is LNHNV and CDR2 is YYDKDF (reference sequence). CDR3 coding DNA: TGTGCCACCAGCACGGCGGAACCCAATCAGCCCCAGCATTTT. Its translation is CATSTAEPNQPQHF.

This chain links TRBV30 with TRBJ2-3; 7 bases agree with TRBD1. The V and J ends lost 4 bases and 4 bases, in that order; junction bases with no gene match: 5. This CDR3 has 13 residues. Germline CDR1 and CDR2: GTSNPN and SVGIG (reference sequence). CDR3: CAWNKGAADTQYF. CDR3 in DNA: TGTGCCTGGAACAAGGGGGCTGCAGATACGCAGTATTTT.